This T cell receptor beta chain was identified during a study of shared clonotypes between healthy human individuals. Overall study results and limits: An expected dependence of interdonor clonotype sharing on sequencing depth was noted. Larger estimated richness was generally seen in naive subsets than in memory subsets. With a handful of donors compared, about 5% of naive CD4 clonotypes were shared.

The germline V and J ends were trimmed by 6 bases and 0 bases, with 15 bases remaining between them. Per germline, CDR1 ENHRY and CDR2 SYGVKD. The CDR3 loop spans 16 amino acids. CD8 memory was a combination of CD45RO+ cells and CCR7-negative CD45RA+ TemRA cells. Clones were sequenced by immunoSEQ multiplex PCR, and TCRdb holds only the in-frame ones, with some missing. This sample has around 690,000 clones, with roughly 88% found just once. On this clone: What it recognizes is unknown.

This sequence was found in a young man in good health. Some clones in this sample may be carry-over from other donors' samples. The rearrangement joins TRBV10-3 to TRBJ2-1; the D is unclear. The sample taken for sequencing was memory CD8+ T cells from PBMCs. The sample's subset: CD45RO+ cells pooled with CCR7-negative TemRA cells. The CDR3 nucleotides are TGTGCCATCAGCAAAGCGACCCTTAGCTCCTACAATGAGCAGTTCTTC. Translation: CAISKATLSSYNEQFF.